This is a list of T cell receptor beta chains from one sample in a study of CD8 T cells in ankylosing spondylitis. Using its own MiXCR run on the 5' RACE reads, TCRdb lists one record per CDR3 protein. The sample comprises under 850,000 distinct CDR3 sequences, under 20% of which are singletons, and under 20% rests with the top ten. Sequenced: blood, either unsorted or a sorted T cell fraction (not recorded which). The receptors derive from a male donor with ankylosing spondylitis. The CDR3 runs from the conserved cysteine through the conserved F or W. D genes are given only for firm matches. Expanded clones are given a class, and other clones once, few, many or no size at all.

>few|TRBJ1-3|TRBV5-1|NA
TGCGCCAGCAGCTTCGGGACTAGCTCTGGAAACACCATATATTTT
CASSFGTSSGNTIYF
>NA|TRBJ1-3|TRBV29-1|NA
TGCAGCGTTGGGGGGCCCGCAGGGCACTCTGGAAACACCATATATTTT
CSVGGPAGHSGNTIYF
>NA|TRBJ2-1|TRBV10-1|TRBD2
TGCGCCAGCAGTGGGCTCCCTCGACTAGCGGGGGGCCACAATGAGCAGTTCTTC
CASSGLPRLAGGHNEQFF
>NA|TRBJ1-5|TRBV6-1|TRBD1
TGTGCCAGCAGTGGGGTGACAGGGGGCAATCAGCCCCAGCATTTT
CASSGVTGGNQPQHF
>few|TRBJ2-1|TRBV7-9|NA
TGTGCCAGCAGCTCCGGGGCCCCCTCCTACAATGAGCAGTTCTTC
CASSSGAPSYNEQFF
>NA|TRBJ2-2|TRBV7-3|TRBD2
TGTGCCAGCAGCTCAGGACTAGCGGGAGAATGGACCGGGGAGCTGTTTTTT
CASSSGLAGEWTGELFF
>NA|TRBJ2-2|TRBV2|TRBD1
TGTGCCAGCAGGAAGGACAGGGTGGACACCGGGGAGCTGTTTTTT
CASRKDRVDTGELFF
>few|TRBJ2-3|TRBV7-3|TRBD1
TGTGCCAGCAGCTCCTTGACAGGGGGGCGGACAGATACGCAGTATTTT
CASSSLTGGRTDTQYF
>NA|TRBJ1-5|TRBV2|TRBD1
TGTGCCAGCAGCCTGGACAGGGTAAGGGGCAATCAGCCCCAGCATTTT
CASSLDRVRGNQPQHF
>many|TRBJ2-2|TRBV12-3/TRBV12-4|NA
TGTGCCAGCAGTGACCCATCGAACACCGGGGAGCTGTTTTTT
CASSDPSNTGELFF
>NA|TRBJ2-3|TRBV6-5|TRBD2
TGTGCCAGCAGTTACGTAACTAGCGGGATTACGAATACGCAGTATTTT
CASSYVTSGITNTQYF
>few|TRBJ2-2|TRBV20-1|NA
TGCAGTGCGGCGACTAGTGGGACCGGGGAGCTGTTTTTT
CSAATSGTGELFF
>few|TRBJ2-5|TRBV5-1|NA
TGCGCCAGCAGCTTGACGGGTGGACAGATCCAAGAGACCCAGTACTTC
CASSLTGGQIQETQYF
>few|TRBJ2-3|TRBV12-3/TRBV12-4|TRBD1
TGTGCCAGCAGTTACGGGACAGGGAACACAGATACGCAGTATTTT
CASSYGTGNTDTQYF
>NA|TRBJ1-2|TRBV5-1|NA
TGCGCCAGCAGCTTGGAACAAAACTATGGCTACACCTTC
CASSLEQNYGYTF
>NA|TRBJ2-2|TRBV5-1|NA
TGCGCCAGCAGCTTGACAGGAGTTGCGAACACCGGGGAGCTGTTTTTT
CASSLTGVANTGELFF
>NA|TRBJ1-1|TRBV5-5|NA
TGTGCCAGCGGCGGGACATCCCGGGGTAGAGCTGAAGCTTTCTTT
CASGGTSRGRAEAFF
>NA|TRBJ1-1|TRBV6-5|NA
TGTGCCAGCGGGAACTCCGGAGCTGAAGCTTTCTTT
CASGNSGAEAFF
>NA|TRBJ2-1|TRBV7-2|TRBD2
TGTGCAACTAGCGGGAGGACCTACAATGAGCAGTTCTTC
CATSGRTYNEQFF
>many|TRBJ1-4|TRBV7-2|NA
TGTGCCAGCAGCTTTAATGAAAAACTGTTTTTT
CASSFNEKLFF
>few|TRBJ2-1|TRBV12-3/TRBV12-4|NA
TGTGCCAGCAGTTTGGGTGGGGGGCCAAGGAATGAGCAGTTCTTC
CASSLGGGPRNEQFF
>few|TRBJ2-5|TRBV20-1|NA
TGCAGGGCCGGGCAGCCGGGTTTCGAGACCCAGTACTTC
CRAGQPGFETQYF
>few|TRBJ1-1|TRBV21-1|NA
NA
CASSPGEVGGGTEAFF
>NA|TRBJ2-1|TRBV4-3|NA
TGCGCCAGCAGCCAAGATCGGGGATACTCCTACAATGAGCAGTTCTTC
CASSQDRGYSYNEQFF